The next 12 T cell receptor beta chains were all read from a single sample in a study of T cell responses to AZD1222 COVID-19 vaccine. Some clones are missing from TCRdb's copy, which holds only in-frame ones; the method was immunoSEQ multiplex PCR. The table lists approximately 100,000 clones, less than 95% of them singletons. The sample in question was peripheral blood, obtained on day 0 of AZD1222 vaccination. These receptors were obtained from an adult in good health.

This chain joins TRBV2 and TRBJ1-1, with D uncertain. V dropped 7 bases and J dropped 1 base, with 10 bases sitting between them. The CDR3 has 13 residues. CDR1 and CDR2 from the germline V gene are SNHLY and FYNNEI. The CDR3 DNA reads TGTGCCAGCACCGCTCTCGAGAACACTGAAGCTTTCTTT. Translation gives CASTALENTEAFF.

The genes are TRBV5-1 and TRBJ2-5, with D unclear. The CDR3 runs 15 residues. Trimming pared 0 bases from V and 2 bases from J, leaving 11 bases between. The germline gives CDR1 SGHRS, CDR2 YFSETQ. The DNA of the CDR3 is TGCGCCAGCAGCTTGGGTGGTTGGCGGCAAGAGACCCAGTACTTC. This translates into CASSLGGWRQETQYF.

The CDR3 bases are TGCGCCAGCAGCAGACTTGACAGGGAAGAGACCCAGTACTTC. Translation: CASSRLDREETQYF. The chain employs TRBV5-1 and TRBJ2-5; 7 bases map to TRBD1. The trim removed 4 bases at V and 3 bases at J, leaving 6 bases unmatched. CDR1 is SGHRS and CDR2 is YFSETQ in the germline V gene. This CDR3 has 14 amino acids.

The chain carries TRBV28 and TRBJ1-1; tentatively, D is TRBD1 (6 bases). The V gene lost 4 bases and the J gene lost 6 bases, with 15 bases spanning the gap. Germline lookup yields CDR1 MDHEN and CDR2 SYDVKM. The CDR3 has 14 amino acids. The CDR3 DNA follows: TGTGCCAGCAGTTCCCCACAGGGTTTGCCTGAAGCTTTCTTT. This codes for CASSSPQGLPEAFF.

The chain joins TRBV6-5 to TRBJ1-1; 7 bases line up with TRBD1. The CDR3 loop spans 14 amino acids. The junction had 7 bases not matched to a gene; V was cut back by 6 bases and J by 3 bases. The V gene's germline CDR1 is MNHEY and CDR2 SVGAGI. The CDR3 loop reads CASSAQGGYTEAFF. As DNA, the CDR3 is TGTGCCAGCAGCGCCCAGGGGGGGTACACTGAAGCTTTCTTT.

This clone is termed medium-sized. This chain joins TRBV4-2 and TRBJ2-2; a weak D match, TRBD1 (5 bases). This CDR3 has 15 amino acids. Per germline, CDR1 LGHNA and CDR2 YNFKEQ. Trimming removed 1 base from V and 3 bases from J, with 9 bases in between. CDR3 sequence: CASSQGLGDTGELFF. Here the CDR3 DNA reads TGTGCCAGCAGCCAAGGATTAGGGGACACCGGGGAGCTGTTTTTT.

The V and J genes are TRBV5-1 and TRBJ1-4; 9 bases align to TRBD1. This CDR3 has 14 amino acids. Germline V gene lookup returns CDR1 SGHRS and CDR2 YFSETQ. Unmatched junction bases numbered 4, after V lost 3 bases and J lost 7 bases. For the CDR3, the DNA is TGCGCCAGCAGCTCATTGGACAGGGGTGAAAAACTGTTTTTT. Its protein product is CASSSLDRGEKLFF.

The rearrangement links TRBV5-4 to TRBJ2-2; no firm D call. This CDR3 spans 13 amino acids. Deletions cut 0 bases from V and 8 bases from J, with 8 bases between. Germline assignment: CDR1 SGHNT and CDR2 YYREEE (reference sequence). Here the CDR3 reads CASSLDTRGELFF. The CDR3 region has the DNA TGTGCCAGCAGCTTGGACACGCGGGGGGAGCTGTTTTTT. The full variable domain, in which reference TRBV5-4 and TRBJ2-2 provide the parts outside the CDR3, is ETGVTQSPTHLIKTRGQQVTLRCSSQSGHNTVSWYQQALGQGPQFIFQYYREEENGRGNFPPRFSGLQFPNYSSELNVNALELDDSALYLCASSLDTRGELFFGEGSRLTVL.

The chain combines TRBV10-1 with TRBJ2-1; no clear D. V was shortened by 3 bases and J by 6 bases, with 15 bases between the two germline ends. The CDR3 contains 15 residues. Germline V gives CDR1 WNHNN, CDR2 SYGVQD (reference sequence). Here the CDR3 reads CASSDGFSWGNEQFF. Written as DNA, the CDR3 is TGCGCCAGCAGTGATGGTTTTTCCTGGGGCAATGAGCAGTTCTTC.

The chain is built from TRBV18 and TRBJ1-1, with a weak D call TRBD1 (6 bases). The V end was cut by 6 bases, the J end by 4 bases, with 18 bases between. The CDR3 consists of 15 residues. Germline V CDR1 and CDR2: KGHSH, LQKENI. CDR3 nucleotides: TGTGCCAGCTCCCGAACAACAGGGCTCGGCACTGAAGCTTTCTTT. Translation: CASSRTTGLGTEAFF.

The chain combines TRBV5-1 with TRBJ2-5; possible D gene TRBD1, 5 bases. This CDR3 comprises 16 residues. Per the germline V gene, CDR1 is SGHRS and CDR2 is YFSETQ. Deletions cut 4 bases from V and 5 bases from J, with 21 bases between. This CDR3 is CASSVFPGSGLETQYF. The DNA for the CDR3 is TGCGCCAGCAGCGTATTTCCAGGGTCCGGCCTGGAGACCCAGTACTTC.

The CDR3 spells CASSLPQGTQYF. In DNA form, the CDR3 reads TGTGCCAGCAGCTTGCCTCAGGGTACGCAGTATTTT. This chain uses TRBV7-3 with TRBJ2-3, with a possible D match to TRBD1 (5 bases). Germline V lookup: CDR1 SGHTA, CDR2 FQGTGA. The CDR3 contains 12 residues. V dropped 3 bases and J dropped 8 bases, with 9 bases sitting between them.